The source of this T cell receptor beta chain is a study of CD8 T cells in ankylosing spondylitis. Broader study findings: The study identified a TCR beta motif of eight highly homologous variants that appeared characteristic of ankylosing spondylitis blood. Researchers reportedly found disease-linked clones significantly enriched in matched ankylosing spondylitis synovial fluid.

Note on this clonotype: The antigen is undetermined.

The V and J ends lost 0 bases and 3 bases respectively, with 5 bases between them. Germline assignment: CDR1 KGHSH and CDR2 LQKENI. This CDR3 spans 14 amino acids. Library preparation for TCR beta used quantitative 5'-RACE with molecular barcodes. TCRdb re-derived calls from the 5' RACE reads in MiXCR, one entry per CDR3 protein. The table includes about 440,000 distinct CDR3 sequences, approximately 17% detected once. Sequenced: blood, either unsorted or a sorted T cell fraction (not recorded which). This TCR was recovered from a male donor with ankylosing spondylitis. The gene calls are TRBV18 and TRBJ2-2; the D gene is possibly TRBD2 (5 bases). Here the CDR3 reads CASSPPGDTGELFF. The CDR3 DNA follows: TGTGCCAGCTCACCACCCGGGGACACCGGGGAGCTGTTTTTT.